The TCR beta chain under discussion was sequenced for a study of T cell changes during pregnancy in multiple sclerosis. The CDR3 contains 15 residues. The junction had 10 bases not matched to a gene; V was cut back by 3 bases and J by 7 bases. Looked up from germline, CDR1 is MGHRA and CDR2 is YSYEKL. Only in-frame clones appear in the TCRdb table, and some are missing; sequencing was by immunoSEQ multiplex PCR. In the table there are fewer than 55,000 clones, about 92% of which are singletons. The rearrangement links TRBV4-1 to TRBJ2-5; 8 bases agree with TRBD2. The sequencing used peripheral blood, collected after pregnancy. This receptor was taken from a female donor with multiple sclerosis, enrolled in a pregnancy study. The CDR3 region has the DNA TGCGCCAGCAGCCAGATGTCGGGACTAGAAGGGACCCAGTACTTC. Protein: CASSQMSGLEGTQYF.